The TCR beta chain under discussion was sequenced for a study of blood T cells in healthy people across ages. The study, taken as a whole, reports: Versus aged donors, long-lived donors had higher diversity and more naive CD4+ cells.

This clonotype was seen at least ten times. Its specificity is unknown. V gave up 0 bases and J gave up 5 bases, with 11 bases separating them. Germline values: CDR1 SGHDT, CDR2 YYEEEE. The CDR3 has 14 residues. Together with a sample-barcoded 5' primer, a J-beta primer mix was included in a second PCR lasting about 7 to 11 cycles. A single record per CDR3 protein comes from TCRdb applying MiXCR to the 5' RACE reads. Altogether about 700,000 distinct CDR3 sequences are present, about 34% being singletons, with the ten largest covering about 16%. Every participating donor contributed 8.5 to 10 milliliters of peripheral blood through a draw. Isolating PBMCs gave at least 6 million of these cells per sample.

The rearrangement links TRBV5-6 to TRBJ1-1, with TRBD1 as a possible D gene (5 bases). The TCR comes from a woman older than 75 in good health. Sequencing input: blood. As DNA, the CDR3 is TGTGCCAGCAGCTTGGGAGGTCGGGGGACTGAAGCTTTCTTT. Translated: CASSLGGRGTEAFF.